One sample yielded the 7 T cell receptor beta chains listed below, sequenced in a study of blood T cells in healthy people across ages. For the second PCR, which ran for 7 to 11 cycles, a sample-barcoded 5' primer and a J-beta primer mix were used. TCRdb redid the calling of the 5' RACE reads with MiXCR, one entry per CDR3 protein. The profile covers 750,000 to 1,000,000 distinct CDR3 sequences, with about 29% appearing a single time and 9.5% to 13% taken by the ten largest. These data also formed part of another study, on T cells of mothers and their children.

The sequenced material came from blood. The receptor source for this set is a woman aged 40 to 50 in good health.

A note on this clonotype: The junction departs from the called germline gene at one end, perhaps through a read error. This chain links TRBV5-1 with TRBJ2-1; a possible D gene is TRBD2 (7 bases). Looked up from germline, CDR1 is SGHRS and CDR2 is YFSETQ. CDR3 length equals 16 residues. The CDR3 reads CASWLSGGHSYDEQFF. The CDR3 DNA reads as TGCGCCAGCTGGCTATCCGGGGGGCATTCCTACGATGAGCAGTTCTTC. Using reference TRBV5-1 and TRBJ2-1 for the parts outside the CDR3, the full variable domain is KAGVTQTPRYLIKTRGQQVTLSCSPISGHRSVSWYQQTPGQGLQFLFEYFSETQRNKGNFPGRFSGRQFSNSRSEMNVSTLELGDSALYLCASWLSGGHSYDEQFFGPGTRLTVL.

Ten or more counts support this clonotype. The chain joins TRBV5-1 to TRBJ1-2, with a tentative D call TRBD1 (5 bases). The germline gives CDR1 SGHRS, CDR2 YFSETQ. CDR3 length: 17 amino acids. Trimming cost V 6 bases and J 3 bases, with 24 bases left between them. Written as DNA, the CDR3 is TGCGCCAGCACTAAGACCGGGGCCCGGACCCTTTACTATGGCTACACCTTC. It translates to CASTKTGARTLYYGYTF.

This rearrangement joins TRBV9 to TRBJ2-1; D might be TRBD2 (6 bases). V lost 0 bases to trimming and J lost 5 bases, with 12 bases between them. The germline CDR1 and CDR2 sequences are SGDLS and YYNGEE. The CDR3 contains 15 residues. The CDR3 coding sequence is TGTGCCAGCAGCGTAGCTGGCGGGGACCACAATGAGCAGTTCTTC. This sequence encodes CASSVAGGDHNEQFF. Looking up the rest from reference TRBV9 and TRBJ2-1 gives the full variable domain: DSGVTQTPKHLITATGQRVTLRCSPRSGDLSVYWYQQSLDQGLQFLIQYYNGEERAKGNILERFSAQQFPDLHSELNLSSLELGDSALYFCASSVAGGDHNEQFFGPGTRLTVL.

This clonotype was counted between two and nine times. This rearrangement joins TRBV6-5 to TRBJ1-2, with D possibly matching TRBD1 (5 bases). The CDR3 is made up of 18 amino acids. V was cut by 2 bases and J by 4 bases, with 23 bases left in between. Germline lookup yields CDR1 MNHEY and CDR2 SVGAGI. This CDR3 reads CASSYRGGPGGRVYGYTF. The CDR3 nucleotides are TGTGCCAGCAGTTACAGAGGAGGCCCGGGGGGAAGGGTCTATGGCTACACCTTC.

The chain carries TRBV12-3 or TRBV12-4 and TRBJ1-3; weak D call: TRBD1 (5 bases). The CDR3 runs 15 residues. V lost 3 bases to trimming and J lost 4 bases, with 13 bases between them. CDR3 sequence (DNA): TGTGCCAGCAGTTTTGCAGGGACTCCGGGAAACACCATATATTTT. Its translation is CASSFAGTPGNTIYF.

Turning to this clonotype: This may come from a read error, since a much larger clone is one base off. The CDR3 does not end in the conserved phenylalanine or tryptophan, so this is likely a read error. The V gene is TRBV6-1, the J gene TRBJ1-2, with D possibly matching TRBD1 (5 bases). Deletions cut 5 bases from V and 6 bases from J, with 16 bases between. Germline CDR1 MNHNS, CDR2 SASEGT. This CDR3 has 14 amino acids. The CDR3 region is CASSLLGRLDGYTC. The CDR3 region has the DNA TGTGCCAGCAGTTTATTGGGACGACTCGATGGCTACACCTGC.

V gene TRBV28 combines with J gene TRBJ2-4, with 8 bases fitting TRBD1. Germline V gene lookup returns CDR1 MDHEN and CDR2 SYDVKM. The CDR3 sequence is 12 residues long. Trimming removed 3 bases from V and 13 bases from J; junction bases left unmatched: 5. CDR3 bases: TGTGCCAGCAGTTTGGGGACAGGTTGGCAGTACTTC. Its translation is CASSLGTGWQYF.